These 28 T cell receptor beta chains were all obtained from the same sample, sequenced in a study of blood T cell repertoires in COVID-19. Clones were read by immunoSEQ multiplex PCR, and TCRdb kept only the in-frame ones, dropping some. The table shows hundreds of thousands of clones, with about 88% occurring only once. Sequencing was carried out using peripheral blood. The receptors here all came from a man between 18 and 29 years old with COVID-19, enrolled during active disease.

This chain connects TRBV7-3 to TRBJ2-1, with 7 bases that match TRBD1. V was pared by 5 bases and J by 8 bases, with 6 bases of the junction left unmatched. The length of the CDR3 is 13 residues. Germline V gene data show CDR1 as SGHTA and CDR2 as FQGTGA. CDR3: CASSPRGSYEQFF. The CDR3 bases are TGTGCCAGCAGCCCCAGGGGGAGCTATGAGCAGTTCTTC.

The V and J genes are TRBV4-2 and TRBJ2-2, with 10 bases fitting TRBD2. V dropped 1 base and J dropped 0; count of bases not matched to a gene: 5. The germline CDR1 and CDR2 sequences are LGHNA and YNFKEQ. The CDR3 length is 18 residues. The CDR3 here is CASSQVVSGGTNTGELFF. The CDR3 DNA sequence: TGTGCCAGCAGCCAAGTTGTTAGCGGGGGGACGAACACCGGGGAGCTGTTTTTT.

The chain uses TRBV5-4 and TRBJ2-2; tentative D call: TRBD2 (6 bases). V gave up 4 bases and J gave up 5 bases, with 15 bases separating them. Germline loops: CDR1 SGHNT, CDR2 YYREEE (reference sequence). The CDR3 extends over 15 amino acids. DNA for the CDR3: TGTGCCAGCAGCAACCCCGGGAGCACGACCGGGGAGCTGTTTTTT. This sequence encodes CASSNPGSTTGELFF.

V and J are TRBV4-1 and TRBJ1-4, with 8 bases fitting TRBD1. Germline V gives CDR1 MGHRA, CDR2 YSYEKL. V gave up 3 bases and J gave up 3 bases; unmatched junction bases: 6. CDR3 length: 16 amino acids. The CDR3 nucleotides read TGCGCCAGCAGCCATGGGACAGGATCGGCTAATGAAAAACTGTTTTTT. Translating it yields CASSHGTGSANEKLFF.

V gene TRBV4-2 combines with J gene TRBJ2-5; possibly TRBD2 for D (6 bases). Per the germline V gene, CDR1 is LGHNA and CDR2 is YNFKEQ. Trimming cost V 0 bases and J 4 bases, with 15 bases left between them. This CDR3 contains 16 residues. CDR3 sequence reads: CASSQDLGRWGETQYF. CDR3 in DNA: TGTGCCAGCAGCCAAGATCTAGGGAGGTGGGGAGAGACCCAGTACTTC.

The V and J genes are TRBV7-9 and TRBJ1-2; the D gene is possibly TRBD1 (6 bases). This CDR3 region has 16 residues. With 1 base removed from V and 7 bases from J, the gap between germline ends came to 19 bases. Germline loops: CDR1 SEHNR, CDR2 FQNEAQ (reference sequence). CDR3 bases: TGTGCCAGCAGCTTAGTGGGTGGGACATCAGGGACTGGCTACACCTTC. Translated: CASSLVGGTSGTGYTF.

This rearrangement joins TRBV7-8 to TRBJ2-3; 7 positions match TRBD2. Germline loops: CDR1 SGHVS, CDR2 FQNEAQ. V lost 3 bases and J lost 2; bases outside the gene matches: 5. This CDR3 spans 15 amino acids. CDR3 nucleotides: TGTGCCAGCAGCTTTGCAGCGGGGACCACAGATACGCAGTATTTT. Protein: CASSFAAGTTDTQYF.

V and J are TRBV6-5 and TRBJ2-4; D gene unclear. Trimming took 6 bases from V and 3 from J, leaving 12 bases between them. Germline-derived CDR1 and CDR2 are MNHEY and SVGAGI. The CDR3 covers 14 residues. CDR3 protein: CASRPDMDKNIQYF. The CDR3, as DNA: TGTGCCAGCAGACCCGACATGGACAAAAACATTCAGTACTTC.

The chain links TRBV19 to TRBJ1-5; D possibly corresponds to TRBD1 (6 bases). The CDR3 contains 15 residues. Looked up from germline, CDR1 is LNHDA and CDR2 is SQIVND (reference sequence). Trimming removed 2 bases from V and 3 bases from J, with 11 bases in between. CDR3 loop: CASSIRQAFNQPQHF. In DNA form, the CDR3 reads TGTGCCAGTAGTATAAGACAGGCCTTCAATCAGCCCCAGCATTTT.

The chain couples TRBV10-1 to TRBJ2-3; no firm D call. Per germline, CDR1 WNHNN and CDR2 SYGVQD (reference sequence). The CDR3 sequence is 13 residues long. V gave up 0 bases and J gave up 7 bases, with 8 bases separating them. The CDR3 nucleotides read TGCGCCAGCAGTGAGTCGACAAGGAATACGCAGTATTTT. Its translation: CASSESTRNTQYF.

A note on this clone: A junction end diverges from the germline sequence, so it may reflect a read error. The genes are TRBV11-3 and TRBJ2-1; 7 bases fit TRBD1. CDR1 and CDR2 (germline): SGHNT, YENEEA. CDR3 length: 11 amino acids. This CDR3 is CASSSGTAKLF. The CDR3 DNA follows: TGTGCCAGCAGCTCTGGGACAGCCAAACTCTTC.

The chain employs TRBV7-9 and TRBJ1-2, with a possible D match to TRBD1 (5 bases). Germline loops: CDR1 SEHNR, CDR2 FQNEAQ (reference sequence). V shed 4 bases and J shed 1 base, with 13 bases lying between them. This CDR3 is built from 15 residues. CDR3 amino acids: CASSWGQGSNYGYTF. In DNA, the CDR3 is TGTGCCAGCAGCTGGGGCCAGGGAAGTAACTATGGCTACACCTTC. The complete variable domain, with remaining parts taken from reference TRBV7-9 and TRBJ1-2, reads DTGVSQNPRHKITKRGQNVTFRCDPISEHNRLYWYRQTLGQGPEFLTYFQNEAQLEKSRLLSDRFSAERPKGSFSTLEIQRTEQGDSAMYLCASSWGQGSNYGYTFGSGTRLTVV.

The V gene is TRBV5-1, the J gene TRBJ2-7, with D unresolved. The germline CDR1 and CDR2 sequences are SGHRS and YFSETQ. The CDR3 is made up of 14 amino acids. V lost 1 base to trimming and J lost 0 bases, with 8 bases between them. CDR3: CASSLRLSSYEQYF. The CDR3 coding sequence is TGCGCCAGCAGCTTGAGACTGAGCTCCTACGAGCAGTACTTC.

The J gene is TRBJ1-5, the V gene TRBV7-8; 8 bases agree with TRBD1. V trimming: 5 bases; J trimming: 6 bases; junction bases outside the gene matches: 9. The CDR3 runs 15 residues. CDR1 and CDR2 (germline): SGHVS, FQNEAQ. The CDR3 DNA follows: TGTGCCAGCAGCCCAGAAGGACAGGGAATTCAGCCCCAGCATTTT. The encoded protein is CASSPEGQGIQPQHF.

This chain uses TRBV3-1 (or the pseudogene TRBV3-2) with TRBJ2-7; tentatively, D is TRBD1 (5 bases). The CDR3 is made up of 14 amino acids. Germline V gene sequence: CDR1 LGHDT, CDR2 YNNKEL (reference sequence). The V end was cut by 4 bases, the J end by 2 bases, with 12 bases between. CDR3 DNA sequence: TGTGCCAGCAGCCTAGGGCAGGGAACCTACGAGCAGTACTTC. Amino acids: CASSLGQGTYEQYF.

This sequence joins TRBV9 and TRBJ2-1; 11 bases are a match to TRBD2. V shed 4 bases and J 7 bases; nucleotides not matched to a gene: 10. Germline V CDR1 and CDR2: SGDLS, YYNGEE. The CDR3 consists of 16 residues. The CDR3 nucleotides read TGTGCCAGCAGCTCAAGACTAGCGGGAACTAATAATGAGCAGTTCTTC. It yields the protein CASSSRLAGTNNEQFF.

This clone was found a few times. The chain recombines TRBV12-5 with TRBJ2-2; the match to TRBD2 covers 9 bases. CDR3 length equals 18 residues. Germline CDR1 LGHNT, CDR2 FRNRAP. After removal of 0 bases from V and 1 base from J, the junction contained 6 bases not matched to a gene. The CDR3 loop reads CASGLVRIAGVNTGELFF. The CDR3 DNA reads as TGTGCTAGTGGTTTGGTGCGAATAGCGGGGGTGAACACCGGGGAGCTGTTTTTT.

The CDR3 region has the DNA TGTGCCAGCAGCGGGGGACAGGGTGATGGCTACACCTTC. It encodes CASSGGQGDGYTF. This chain joins TRBV27 and TRBJ1-2, with 9 nucleotides matching TRBD1. The germline gives CDR1 MNHEY, CDR2 SMNVEV (reference sequence). V gave up 6 bases and J gave up 6 bases; unmatched junction bases: 5. The CDR3 is made up of 13 amino acids.

This chain connects TRBV18 to TRBJ1-3; 7 nucleotides agree with TRBD1. The CDR3 extends over 16 amino acids. J lost 6 bases, V lost 3 bases, and 11 bases had no gene match. Germline V CDR1 and CDR2: KGHSH, LQKENI. The CDR3 reads CASSPLPTGLENTIYF. The CDR3 DNA reads as TGTGCCAGCTCACCCCTTCCGACAGGGTTAGAAAACACCATATATTTT.

This chain connects TRBV7-2 to TRBJ1-1; 7 positions match TRBD1. The CDR3 sequence is 17 residues long. CDR1 and CDR2 (germline): SGHTA, FQGNSA. V gave up 1 base and J gave up 0 bases; unmatched junction bases: 8. CDR3 coding DNA: TGTGCCAGCAGCTTAGGGGGGACAGCGATTATGAACACTGAAGCTTTCTTT. Its translation is CASSLGGTAIMNTEAFF.

The chain joins TRBV3-1 (or the pseudogene TRBV3-2) to TRBJ2-2, with 15 bases that match TRBD2. CDR1 and CDR2 from the germline V gene are LGHDT and YNNKEL (reference sequence). This CDR3 has 16 residues. J lost 4 bases, V lost 7 bases, and 4 bases had no gene match. The DNA for the CDR3 is TGTGCCAGCACCGGGACTAGCGGGAGGATCACCGGGGAGCTGTTTTTT. Translation gives CASTGTSGRITGELFF.

V usage is TRBV4-1 and J usage is TRBJ2-1; D might be TRBD2 (5 bases). Per the germline V gene, CDR1 is MGHRA and CDR2 is YSYEKL. The ends were cut back, 2 bases at V and 5 bases at J, with 13 bases in the middle. This CDR3 is built from 15 residues. The CDR3 loop is CASSQFLLVDNEQFF. The CDR3 DNA reads TGCGCCAGCAGCCAATTCTTACTAGTAGACAATGAGCAGTTCTTC.

The sample holds a few counts of this clone. The rearrangement uses TRBV5-1 and TRBJ1-6, with TRBD1 matching over 7 bases. The germline CDR1 and CDR2 sequences are SGHRS and YFSETQ. The CDR3 is 16 residues long. J lost 6 bases, V lost 4 bases, and 10 bases had no gene match. Here the CDR3 DNA reads TGCGCCAGCAGCGGAAACAGGGGCCGGGGTAATTCACCCCTCCACTTT. It specifies CASSGNRGRGNSPLHF.

This clone was counted once. This chain uses TRBV5-8 with TRBJ2-1, with a possible D match to TRBD2 (6 bases). The V end lost 4 bases, the J end lost 2 bases, and 16 bases lay between the germline ends. Germline CDR1 and CDR2: SGHTS and YDEGEE. The CDR3 is made up of 16 amino acids. The CDR3 DNA follows: TGTGCCAGCAGCGTGGCGGAGGGCCGTCCCTACAATGAGCAGTTCTTC. It codes for CASSVAEGRPYNEQFF.

The chain is built from TRBV2 and TRBJ2-7; maybe TRBD1 (6 bases). Looked up from germline, CDR1 is SNHLY and CDR2 is FYNNEI. V lost 5 bases and J 5 bases, leaving 25 bases between the germline ends. CDR3 size: 17 residues. CDR3 nucleotides: TGTGCCAGCAGTTCAGACCCAAGGGGACATGGTGACCACGAGCAGTACTTC. Encoded protein: CASSSDPRGHGDHEQYF.

The chain couples TRBV7-2 to TRBJ2-7; TRBD2 matches at 10 bases. CDR3 length equals 15 residues. Trimming took 4 bases from V and 0 from J; bases not matched to a gene: 3. Per germline, CDR1 SGHTA and CDR2 FQGNSA. The CDR3: CASSYSGRASYEQYF. The CDR3 bases are TGTGCCAGCAGCTACAGCGGGAGGGCCTCCTACGAGCAGTACTTC.

The chain recombines TRBV27 with TRBJ2-3; TRBD2 might be the D (6 bases). Germline V gene data show CDR1 as MNHEY and CDR2 as SMNVEV (reference sequence). Trimming removed 6 bases at V and 11 bases at J, with 21 bases between. The length of the CDR3 is 14 residues. The CDR3 protein is CASSSGDPQSKQYF. The CDR3 nucleotides are TGTGCCAGCAGCTCGGGGGACCCCCAATCCAAGCAGTATTTT.

This CDR3 is CASSYDRGTNTEAFF. The CDR3 DNA is TGTGCCAGCAGTTACGACAGGGGGACGAACACTGAAGCTTTCTTT. This sequence joins TRBV6-5 and TRBJ1-1; 9 nucleotides agree with TRBD1. The junction had 2 bases not matched to a gene; V was cut back by 2 bases and J by 1 base. This CDR3 is built from 15 residues. Looked up from germline, CDR1 is MNHEY and CDR2 is SVGAGI.